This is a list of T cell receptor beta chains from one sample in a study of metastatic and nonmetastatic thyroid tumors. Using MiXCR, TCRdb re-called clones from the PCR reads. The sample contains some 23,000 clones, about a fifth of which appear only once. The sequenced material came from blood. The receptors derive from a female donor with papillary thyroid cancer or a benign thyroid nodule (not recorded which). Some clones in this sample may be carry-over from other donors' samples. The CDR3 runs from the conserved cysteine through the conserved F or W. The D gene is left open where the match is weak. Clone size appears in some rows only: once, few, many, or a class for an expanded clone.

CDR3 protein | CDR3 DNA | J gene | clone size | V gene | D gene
CASSLTGVTEAFF | TGTGCCAGCAGTTTGACAGGGGTCACTGAGGCTTTCTTT | TRBJ1-1 | few | TRBV27 | TRBD1
CASSVAVGGSYEQYF | TGTGCCAGCAGTGTGGCGGTAGGGGGGAGCTACGAGCAGTACTTC | TRBJ2-7 | few | TRBV28 | .
CASRLGFTVNTEAFF | TGCGCCAGCAGGCTGGGGTTTACAGTGAACACTGAAGCTTTCTTT | TRBJ1-1 | . | TRBV5-1 | .
CSPRPAGYNEQFF | TGCAGCCCCCGGCCGGCCGGTTACAATGAGCAGTTCTTC | TRBJ2-1 | many | TRBV29-1 | .
CASSSPQRDQPQFF | TGTGCCAGTAGTTCACCTCAGAGGGATCAACCCCAGTTCTTC | TRBJ2-1 | . | TRBV19 | .
CAWATGGGQPQHF | TGTGCCTGGGCTACAGGGGGCGGGCAGCCCCAGCATTTT | TRBJ1-5 | . | TRBV30 | TRBD1
CTSSLASVGGQPQHF | TGTACCAGCAGCTTAGCTAGCGTTGGGGGACAGCCACAGCATTTT | TRBJ1-5 | . | TRBV7-2 | TRBD1
CASRPGREHGYTF | TGTGCCAGCAGACCTGGTCGGGAACATGGCTACACGTTC | TRBJ1-2 | once | TRBV7-2 | .
CASSPQNNQPQHF | TGTGCCAGCTCACCTCAGAACAATCAGCCCCAGCATTTT | TRBJ1-5 | many | TRBV18 | .
CASSPTSGNTDTQYF | TGTGCCAGCTCACCGACTAGCGGAAACACAGATACGCAGTATTTT | TRBJ2-3 | many | TRBV18 | TRBD2
CASSPGGKAGELFF | TGTGCCAGCAGCCCAGGGGGGAAGGCCGGGGAGCTGTTTTTT | TRBJ2-2 | many | TRBV7-9 | .
CASSYTGRNTGELFF | TGTGCCAGCAGTTACACAGGGCGGAACACCGGGGAGCTGTTTTTT | TRBJ2-2 | medium-sized | TRBV6-5 | .
CASSLYYGGYTF | TGCGCCAGCAGCTTGTATTACGGCGGCTACACCTTC | TRBJ1-2 | . | TRBV5-1 | .
CASSPGQRTDTQYF | TGTGCCAGCAGCCCGGGACAGCGCACAGATACGCAGTATTTT | TRBJ2-3 | many | TRBV7-2 | TRBD1
CASSQTTGWNHGYTF | TGTGCCAGCAGTCAAACGACAGGGTGGAACCATGGCTACACCTTC | TRBJ1-2 | . | TRBV6-2/TRBV6-3 | TRBD1
CASSHEAGLAGSRGGELFF | TGTGCCAGCAGCCATGAAGCCGGACTAGCGGGGTCGCGTGGCGGGGAGCTGTTTTTT | TRBJ2-2 | . | TRBV4-2 | TRBD2
CASSRSGKKETQYF | TGTGCCAGTAGTAGGTCAGGGAAAAAGGAGACCCAGTACTTC | TRBJ2-5 | many | TRBV19 | .